A single sample gave rise to the 24 T cell receptor beta chains below, sequenced in a study of T cells expressing NK-cell markers. TCRdb reanalyzed the 5' RACE reads and collapses them to one entry per CDR3 protein, without DNA. The sample has over 200,000 distinct CDR3 sequences. Sequencing input: blood T cells: a sorted CD56 or NKG2C T cell subset, CD4+ or CD8+ T cells, or bulk PBMC T cells (not recorded which). The origin of the receptors is a man aged 18 to 30 in good health.

The chain employs TRBV20-1 and TRBJ1-5; TCRdb's D gene call, TRBD1, goes unchecked for lack of DNA. There are 16 residues in the CDR3. The germline gives CDR1 DFQATT, CDR2 SNEGSKA (reference sequence). CDR3 protein: CSASVPLGGGNQPQHF.

The chain has TRBV11-2 and TRBJ2-2. The CDR3 extends over 13 amino acids. Germline V gene data show CDR1 as SGHAT and CDR2 as FQNNGV. CDR3 residues: CASSLSRSGELFF.

The V and J genes are TRBV6-1 and TRBJ2-3; TCRdb names TRBD1, which stays unverified in the absence of DNA. This CDR3 contains 13 residues. Germline V gives CDR1 MNHNS, CDR2 SASEGT. CDR3 protein: CASRVKTGDTQYF.

The chain has TRBV6-1 and TRBJ1-1. Per the germline V gene, CDR1 is MNHNS and CDR2 is SASEGT. The CDR3 consists of 14 residues. CDR3 residues: CASSIRDGTTEAFF.

The chain recombines TRBV24-1 with TRBJ2-3; TCRdb names TRBD1, which stays unverified in the absence of DNA. This CDR3 comprises 16 residues. Germline V CDR1 and CDR2: KGHDR, SFDVKD. This CDR3 reads CATSEAGTGDGDTQYF.

V gene TRBV11-2 combines with J gene TRBJ2-5; the TRBD1 assignment by TCRdb is unverifiable without DNA. CDR3 length: 14 residues. CDR1 SGHAT and CDR2 FQNNGV come from the germline V gene. The CDR3 sequence is CASSLGQGHGTQYF.

The chain employs TRBV4-3 and TRBJ2-1; TCRdb's D call, TRBD1, is unchecked because there is no DNA. The CDR3 runs to 16 residues. Looked up from germline, CDR1 is LGHNA and CDR2 is YSLEER. The CDR3 is CASSSFRGGSYNEQFF.

The gene calls are TRBV28 and TRBJ2-2; TCRdb selects TRBD2, and the lack of DNA leaves this call unchecked. This CDR3 is built from 15 residues. The germline V gene encodes CDR1 MDHEN and CDR2 SYDVKM. Here the CDR3 reads CASSFAGWVTGELFF. The full variable domain, completed using reference TRBV28 and TRBJ2-2, is DVKVTQSSRYLVKRTGEKVFLECVQDMDHENMFWYRQDPGLGLRLIYFSYDVKMKEKGDIPEGYSVSREKKERFSLILESASTNQTSMYLCASSFAGWVTGELFFGEGSRLTVL.

The rearrangement joins TRBV5-1 to TRBJ2-7. Germline-derived CDR1 and CDR2 are SGHRS and YFSETQ. This CDR3 comprises 13 residues. CDR3 residues: CASTGPSSYEQYF.

The chain is built from TRBV12-3 or TRBV12-4 and TRBJ2-7; absent DNA, TCRdb's TRBD1 call cannot be checked. The CDR3 totals 16 residues. The CDR3: CASSKLRGPGNYEQYF.

J is TRBJ2-7 and V is TRBV12-3 or TRBV12-4; TCRdb's assignment of TRBD1 cannot be checked, as there is no DNA. The CDR3 extends over 13 amino acids. CDR3 residues: CASTRDRGYEQYF.

The rearrangement links TRBV5-1 to TRBJ2-1; TCRdb returns TRBD2, unconfirmable since there is no DNA. The germline CDR1 and CDR2 sequences are SGHRS and YFSETQ. This CDR3 is built from 15 residues. CDR3 amino acids: CASSLFRAPYNEQFF.

The chain links TRBV12-3 or TRBV12-4 to TRBJ2-5; the TRBD2 assignment by TCRdb is unverifiable without DNA. The CDR3 is 13 amino acids. CDR3 residues: CASSKERKETQYF.

The V and J genes are TRBV6-5 and TRBJ1-1. CDR1 is MNHEY and CDR2 is SVGAGI in the germline V gene. The CDR3 runs to 16 residues. CDR3 region: CASSSPSGLGNTEAFF.

The genes are TRBV20-1 and TRBJ2-5; lacking DNA, the TRBD2 call made by TCRdb goes unchecked. The CDR3 has 17 residues. The V gene's germline CDR1 is DFQATT and CDR2 SNEGSKA (reference sequence). The CDR3 reads CSATPVRWEAGQETQYF.

The gene calls are TRBV14 and TRBJ2-5; TCRdb's D gene call, TRBD1, goes unchecked for lack of DNA. CDR1 and CDR2 (germline): SGHDN, FVKESK. The CDR3 spans 17 residues. This CDR3 is CASSQDYRPGRQETQYF.

The rearrangement uses TRBV5-1 and TRBJ2-1; TCRdb indicates TRBD1, and absent DNA this call remains unverified. The germline CDR1 and CDR2 sequences are SGHRS and YFSETQ. This CDR3 is built from 15 residues. The CDR3 reads CASSFGVVGGGEQFF.

The V gene is TRBV9, the J gene TRBJ2-3. Germline V CDR1 and CDR2: SGDLS, YYNGEE. The CDR3 has 13 residues. Here the CDR3 reads CASSTQRWDTQYF.

The chain uses TRBV9 and TRBJ2-7. The germline V gene encodes CDR1 SGDLS and CDR2 YYNGEE. The CDR3 totals 16 residues. This CDR3 is CASSVAPAGRAYEQYF.

V is TRBV6-1 and J is TRBJ1-6. Germline assignment: CDR1 MNHNS and CDR2 SASEGT. The CDR3 spans 15 residues. This CDR3 reads CASHRQGSYNSPLHF.

The chain uses TRBV6-5 and TRBJ2-7; TCRdb returns TRBD1, unconfirmable since there is no DNA. CDR3 length: 16 amino acids. CDR1 is MNHEY and CDR2 is SVGAGI in the germline V gene. CDR3: CASSYLPRTASYEQYF.

The rearrangement links TRBV29-1 to TRBJ2-3; lacking DNA, the TRBD2 call made by TCRdb goes unchecked. Germline CDR1 SQVTM, CDR2 ANQGSEA. The CDR3 is 14 residues long. The CDR3 protein is CSVATGLITDTQYF.

The V gene is TRBV7-8, the J gene TRBJ2-3; TCRdb reports TRBD2, a call that lacks DNA to check it against. Germline CDR1 reads SGHVS; CDR2 reads FQNEAQ. CDR3 size: 18 residues. The CDR3 reads CASSLLSAGGFRVNTQYF.

The chain has TRBV12-3 or TRBV12-4 and TRBJ2-4; TCRdb reports TRBD2, a call that lacks DNA to check it against. This CDR3 is 16 amino acids long. The chain's CDR3 is CASSLLAGGAKNIQYF.